The clone carrying this TCR beta chain was observed at least ten times. Its specificity is unknown. The sample is drawn from a study of Graves' ophthalmopathy and Graves' hyperthyroidism. Study-wide results and caveats: Cross-validated, the 13-signature model showed 87.88%/81.08% sensitivity/specificity, and 80%/75% in the test set.

Ophthalmopathy donors showed moderate-to-severe activity, CAS ≥3, NOSPECS ≥4 and a duration under 3 months. Other autoimmune diseases, uncontrolled infections, pregnancy or lactation led to the exclusion of patients. A diagnosis was made from clinical symptoms together with serum thyroxine, TRAb, thyroid ultrasound and orbital computed tomography. TCR beta CDR3 amplification used RNA transcripts. Amplification began with first-round RT-PCR using HTBI primers, then second-round multiplex PCR was performed. TCRdb reanalysed the multiplex PCR reads using MiXCR and keeps one entry per CDR3 protein. This repertoire shows almost 400,000 distinct CDR3 sequences, about 17% found once; its top ten account for around 1.6%. Germline CDR1 and CDR2: SGHTA and FQGNSA. Trimming stripped 3 bases from V and 3 bases from J, with 18 bases between. This CDR3 is built from 16 residues.

The sequence was obtained from a woman aged 18 to 35 with Graves' ophthalmopathy. The chain couples TRBV7-2 to TRBJ2-7; no definite D call. The sequencing sample was made of peripheral blood. CDR3 bases: TGTGCCAGCAGCTTTCTTTTCGACATGTCTCGCTACGAGCAGTACTTC. Residues: CASSFLFDMSRYEQYF.